Reported below is one TCR beta chain. Its antigen is not known. This entry comes from a study of coeliac disease. Trimming at V came to 3 bases and at J to 6 bases, leaving 3 bases not matched to a gene. This CDR3 has 14 amino acids. Germline CDR1 MNHEY, CDR2 SMNVEV (reference sequence). The protocol was immunoSEQ multiplex PCR, while the TCRdb copy is restricted to in-frame clones and leaves out a portion. The sample lists fewer than 4,500 clones, more than 60% occurring once. Study-level results: Control samples showed higher TRB and TRG clonality than intraepithelial and lamina propria samples in active celiac disease.

The chain employs TRBV27 and TRBJ2-7, with 12 bases that match TRBD1. The TCR comes from a woman aged 18-35 years with active celiac disease. Sequenced input: intraepithelial lymphocytes from the gut. The CDR3 protein is CASSLGQGASEQYF. The CDR3 DNA reads TGTGCCAGCAGTTTGGGACAGGGGGCATCCGAGCAGTACTTC.